Sequencing of this TCR beta chain was carried out in a study of blood T cell repertoires in COVID-19. Study summary: Specimens from acute and convalescent COVID-19 originated in the United States, Italy and Spain. T cells, B-cell-depleted T cells, or PBMCs supplied cDNA or gDNA.

This CDR3 region has 12 residues. The V end lost 4 bases, the J end lost 5 bases, and 8 bases lay between the germline ends. Germline V CDR1 and CDR2: ENHRY, SYGVKD. In the authors' methods: How many nucleated cells were present was estimated from reference gene primer amplification. Clones were sequenced by immunoSEQ multiplex PCR, and TCRdb holds only the in-frame ones, with some missing. The V and J calls and the clone size are those of that table, but D and trimming were determined from the DNA. This sample has about 250,000 clones, with approximately 89% found just once. The chain combines TRBV10-3 with TRBJ1-1, with D hard to call. The source is a woman aged 25 to 39 with acute COVID-19. Sequencing was done on a sample of PBMCs or T cells enriched from blood (not recorded which). The CDR3 loop is CAISGARTEAFF. DNA of the CDR3: TGTGCCATCAGTGGCGCAAGAACTGAAGCTTTCTTT.